The 5 T cell receptor beta chains in this list originate from one sample, sequenced in a study of CD8+ T cells in alopecia areata. Treatment in this sample: oral pan-JAK inhibitor, 5-10 mg twice daily. Sequencing templates came from extracted RNA that was reverse transcribed into cDNA. The table came from immunoSEQ multiplex PCR; TCRdb's copy has only in-frame clones and leaves some out. This table has around 290,000 clones, nearly 60% appearing once. This sample comprised CD4+ T cells sorted from blood, obtained at week 24, from a patient treated with tofacitinib. The receptors come from a human donor with alopecia areata.

The V call is TRBV29-1, the J call TRBJ2-7; 9 nucleotides agree with TRBD2. Germline-derived CDR1 and CDR2 are SQVTM and ANQGSEA. The CDR3 consists of 14 residues. After removal of 5 bases from V and 0 bases from J, the junction contained 5 bases not matched to a gene. The CDR3 region is CSVTSGPTSYEQYF. CDR3 nucleotides: TGCAGCGTTACTAGCGGGCCGACCTCCTACGAGCAGTACTTC.

The CDR3 DNA is TGTGCCAGCAGCTTAGGCGGAGATACGCAGTATTTT. Protein product: CASSLGGDTQYF. The chain is built from TRBV13 and TRBJ2-3; D is unresolved. The V gene lost 0 bases and the J gene lost 5 bases, with 3 bases spanning the gap. Per germline, CDR1 PRHDT and CDR2 FYEKMQ (reference sequence). The CDR3 covers 12 residues. The whole variable domain, remainder taken from reference TRBV13 and TRBJ2-3, is AAGVIQSPRHLIKEKRETATLKCYPIPRHDTVYWYQQGPGQDPQFLISFYEKMQSDKGSIPDRFSAQQFSDYHSELNMSSLELGDSALYFCASSLGGDTQYFGPGTRLTVL.

This clone was recorded a few times. In DNA, the CDR3 is TGTGCCAGCAGTTACTCGAATAGGGGGAACATTCAGTACTTC. Translated, it gives CASSYSNRGNIQYF. The chain is built from TRBV6-5 and TRBJ2-4, with a tentative D call TRBD1 (6 bases). The CDR3 has 14 amino acids. Germline assignment: CDR1 MNHEY and CDR2 SVGAGI. V lost 0 bases, J lost 7 bases, and 10 bases lay in between.

The CDR3 protein is CASSLVLRGRQFF. The CDR3 DNA sequence: TGCGCCAGCAGCTTGGTTCTTAGGGGGAGGCAGTTCTTC. V is TRBV5-1 and J is TRBJ2-1; D may be TRBD1 (6 bases). V gave up 0 bases and J gave up 12 bases, with 13 bases separating them. Germline V CDR1 and CDR2: SGHRS, YFSETQ. The CDR3 has 13 amino acids.

This clone was detected once. This chain's CDR3 is CASSLTFGTGSSYNEQFF. CDR3 bases: TGTGCCAGCAGCTTGACATTCGGGACAGGGAGCTCCTACAATGAGCAGTTCTTC. This rearrangement joins TRBV7-6 to TRBJ2-1; 9 nucleotides line up with TRBD1. V was pared by 3 bases and J by 0 bases, with 9 bases of the junction left unmatched. CDR1 SGHVS and CDR2 FNYEAQ come from the germline V gene. The CDR3 length is 18 residues. The full variable domain, in which reference TRBV7-6 and TRBJ2-1 provide the parts outside the CDR3, is GAGVSQSPRYKVTKRGQDVALRCDPISGHVSLYWYRQALGQGPEFLTYFNYEAQQDKSGLPNDRFSAERPEGSISTLTIQRTEQRDSAMYRCASSLTFGTGSSYNEQFFGPGTRLTVL.